These 13 T cell receptor beta chains originate from one sample sequenced in a study of CD8+ T cells in alopecia areata. RNA was extracted and reverse transcribed into cDNA as the sequencing template. Assay: immunoSEQ multiplex PCR; the TCRdb copy retains only in-frame clones and omits some. This sample has 150,000 to 200,000 clones, with roughly 60% found just once. The material sequenced was CD4+ T cells sorted from blood. These receptors originate from a human donor in good health.

The gene calls are TRBV29-1 and TRBJ1-2, with D unresolved. V shed 3 bases and J shed 8 bases, with 16 bases lying between them. The CDR3 is 13 amino acids. Looked up from germline, CDR1 is SQVTM and CDR2 is ANQGSEA. CDR3: CSVDLGLGLGYTF. In nucleotides, the CDR3 is TGCAGCGTTGATTTGGGGTTAGGCTTGGGCTACACCTTC.

The chain couples TRBV6-5 to TRBJ2-7; TRBD1 agrees at 11 bases. V lost 6 bases and J lost 3; bases outside the gene matches: 4. The V gene's germline CDR1 is MNHEY and CDR2 SVGAGI. The CDR3 contains 14 residues. The CDR3 protein is CASREDRGLYEQYF. The DNA of the CDR3 is TGTGCCAGCAGAGAGGACAGGGGGCTCTACGAGCAGTACTTC.

The V and J genes are TRBV28 and TRBJ2-5, with a possible D match to TRBD1 (5 bases). V dropped 3 bases and J dropped 3 bases, with 8 bases sitting between them. CDR3 length: 13 residues. Looked up from germline, CDR1 is MDHEN and CDR2 is SYDVKM. The CDR3 coding sequence is TGTGCCAGCAGTTTTGGGGCCAAAGAGACCCAGTACTTC. Amino acid sequence: CASSFGAKETQYF. The complete variable domain, with remaining parts taken from reference TRBV28 and TRBJ2-5, reads DVKVTQSSRYLVKRTGEKVFLECVQDMDHENMFWYRQDPGLGLRLIYFSYDVKMKEKGDIPEGYSVSREKKERFSLILESASTNQTSMYLCASSFGAKETQYFGPGTRLLVL.

The chain employs TRBV29-1 and TRBJ2-3; D call uncertain. With 5 bases removed from V and 5 bases from J, the gap between germline ends came to 11 bases. Germline loops: CDR1 SQVTM, CDR2 ANQGSEA. This CDR3 comprises 12 residues. The CDR3 loop is CSVYSVIDTQYF. The CDR3 DNA sequence: TGCAGCGTTTATTCGGTAATAGATACGCAGTATTTT.

This chain joins TRBV4-2 and TRBJ1-3; 8 bases match TRBD1. CDR1 is LGHNA and CDR2 is YNFKEQ in the germline V gene. There are 15 residues in the CDR3. J was trimmed by 7 bases and V by 0 bases; bases with no gene match: 5. The CDR3 spells CASSQEGQGANTIYF. The DNA of the CDR3 is TGTGCCAGCAGCCAAGAGGGGCAGGGGGCGAACACCATATATTTT.

The V gene is TRBV4-1, the J gene TRBJ2-3; maybe TRBD1 (6 bases). The CDR3 loop spans 17 amino acids. CDR1 and CDR2 (germline): MGHRA, YSYEKL. The V and J ends lost 1 base and 4 bases respectively, with 18 bases between them. In DNA, the CDR3 is TGCGCCAGCAGCCAAGTTGGGGTGGGGGCAGGGCCAGATACGCAGTATTTT. It yields the protein CASSQVGVGAGPDTQYF.

The CDR3 region has the DNA TGTGCCAGCAGTTCGTCCCGGCCTGATAGCACAGATACGCAGTATTTT. Translation gives CASSSSRPDSTDTQYF. V and J are TRBV27 and TRBJ2-3; D is unresolved. Germline-derived CDR1 and CDR2 are MNHEY and SMNVEV (reference sequence). This CDR3 is built from 16 residues. V was shortened by 4 bases and J by 0 bases, with 14 bases between the two germline ends.

The chain combines TRBV7-3 with TRBJ2-5, with D perhaps TRBD1 or TRBD2 (5 bases each). Trimming took 5 bases from V and 2 from J, leaving 18 bases between them. The V gene's germline CDR1 is SGHTA and CDR2 FQGTGA. The CDR3 runs to 16 residues. The CDR3 sequence is CASSLGVRGGQETQYF. In DNA form, the CDR3 reads TGTGCCAGCAGCCTCGGAGTTCGGGGCGGACAAGAGACCCAGTACTTC.

The V gene is TRBV29-1, the J gene TRBJ2-1, with 8 bases lining up with TRBD1. There are 12 residues in the CDR3. J lost 8 bases, V lost 2 bases, and 2 bases had no gene match. Germline-derived CDR1 and CDR2 are SQVTM and ANQGSEA. The CDR3 here is CSVEPGGDEQFF. DNA for the CDR3: TGCAGCGTTGAACCAGGGGGCGATGAGCAGTTCTTC.

The gene calls are TRBV2 and TRBJ2-3; 11 bases map to TRBD2. With 8 bases clipped from V and 3 bases from J, the junction kept 7 bases outside the gene matches. There are 15 residues in the CDR3. Germline CDR1 reads SNHLY; CDR2 reads FYNNEI. The CDR3 loop is CASRGLAGRTDTQYF. CDR3 sequence (DNA): TGTGCCAGCCGAGGACTAGCGGGTCGGACAGATACGCAGTATTTT.

This clone was recorded a few times. The V call is TRBV7-3, the J call TRBJ2-1, with TRBD2 identical over 10 bases. Germline loops: CDR1 SGHTA, CDR2 FQGTGA. The CDR3 runs 15 residues. The ends lost 1 base at V and 9 bases at J; junction bases unmatched: 6. CDR3 DNA: TGTGCCAGCAGCTTAAAGGGGACTAGCGCTGGTGAGCAGTTCTTC. This sequence encodes CASSLKGTSAGEQFF. The full variable domain, in which reference TRBV7-3 and TRBJ2-1 provide the parts outside the CDR3, is GAGVSQTPSNKVTEKGKYVELRCDPISGHTALYWYRQSLGQGPEFLIYFQGTGAADDSGLPNDRFFAVRPEGSVSTLKIQRTERGDSAVYLCASSLKGTSAGEQFFGPGTRLTVL.

The chain carries TRBV7-3 and TRBJ2-3, with D uncertain. The CDR3 extends over 13 amino acids. From germline, CDR1 is SGHTA and CDR2 FQGTGA. Deletions cut 1 base from V and 4 bases from J, with 6 bases between. CDR3 sequence reads: CASSLKGSDTQYF. CDR3 nucleotides: TGTGCCAGCAGCTTAAAGGGTTCAGATACGCAGTATTTT.

The chain couples TRBV7-9 to TRBJ1-1; no clear D gene. The CDR3 is 15 amino acids. The V and J ends lost 1 base and 0 bases respectively, with 9 bases between them. The germline V gene encodes CDR1 SEHNR and CDR2 FQNEAQ (reference sequence). The CDR3 loop reads CASSLGAGLNTEAFF. The DNA for the CDR3 is TGTGCCAGCAGCTTAGGGGCAGGCCTGAACACTGAAGCTTTCTTT.